The clone carrying this TCR beta chain was detected ten times or more. CDR3 size: 14 residues. Germline V gives CDR1 SNHLY, CDR2 FYNNEI. Between the trimmed V and J ends, which lost 3 bases and 1 base, there was a span of 9 bases. Generated by immunoSEQ multiplex PCR, the TCRdb table keeps only in-frame clones and is missing some. The table has 70,000 to 95,000 clones, around 87% seen once. The sample comes from a study of control samples from healthy donors and cancer patients. The sample comprised blood. This sequence originates from a man between 50 and 59 years old in good health. The chain couples TRBV2 to TRBJ2-5; D call uncertain. CDR3 protein: CASSDVDSQETQYF. CDR3 sequence (DNA): TGTGCCAGCAGTGATGTCGACTCCCAAGAGACCCAGTACTTC.